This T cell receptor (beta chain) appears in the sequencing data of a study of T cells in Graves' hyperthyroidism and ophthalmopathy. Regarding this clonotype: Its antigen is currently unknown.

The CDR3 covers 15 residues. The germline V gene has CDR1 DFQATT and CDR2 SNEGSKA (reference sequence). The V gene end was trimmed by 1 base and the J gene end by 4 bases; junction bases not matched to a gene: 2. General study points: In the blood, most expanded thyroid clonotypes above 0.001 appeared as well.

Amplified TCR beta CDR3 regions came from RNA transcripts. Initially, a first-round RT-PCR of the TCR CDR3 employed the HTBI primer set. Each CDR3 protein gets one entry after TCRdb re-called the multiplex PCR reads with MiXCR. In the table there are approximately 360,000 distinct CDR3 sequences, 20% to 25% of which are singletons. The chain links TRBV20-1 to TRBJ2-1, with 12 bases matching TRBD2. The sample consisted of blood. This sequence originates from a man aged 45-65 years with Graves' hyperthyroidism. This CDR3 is CSARGLAGVYNEQFF. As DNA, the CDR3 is TGCAGTGCTAGAGGACTAGCGGGAGTTTACAATGAGCAGTTCTTC.